These 3 T cell receptor beta chains originate from one sample sequenced in a study of blood T cell repertoires in COVID-19. Assay: immunoSEQ multiplex PCR; the TCRdb copy retains only in-frame clones and omits some. The sample has 270,000 or so clones; around 90% are singletons. What was sequenced was PBMCs or T cells enriched from blood (not recorded which). These receptors all stem from a woman in her thirties or forties with acute COVID-19.

CDR3 region: CASSFLLGGPTEAFF. Here the CDR3 DNA reads TGTGCCAGCAGCTTTTTGTTAGGGGGCCCCACTGAAGCTTTCTTT. This rearrangement joins TRBV7-9 to TRBJ1-1, with 7 bases identical to TRBD1. Germline assignment: CDR1 SEHNR and CDR2 FQNEAQ (reference sequence). The V and J ends lost 3 bases and 4 bases, in that order; junction bases with no gene match: 8. The CDR3 is 15 residues long.

The chain uses TRBV29-1 and TRBJ1-1, with D possibly being TRBD1 (6 bases). The CDR3 has 12 residues. Trimming shortened V by 3 bases and J by 7 bases, and 12 bases separated the two germline ends. Germline lookup yields CDR1 SQVTM and CDR2 ANQGSEA. CDR3 region: CSVEVRGFEAFF. For the CDR3, the DNA is TGCAGCGTTGAGGTTAGGGGGTTTGAAGCTTTCTTT. Full variable domain (missing parts from reference TRBV29-1 and TRBJ1-1): SAVISQKPSRDICQRGTSLTIQCQVDSQVTMMFWYRQQPGQSLTLIATANQGSEATYESGFVIDKFPISRPNLTFSTLTVSNMSPEDSSIYLCSVEVRGFEAFFGQGTRLTVV.

The V gene is TRBV18, the J gene TRBJ1-4; 10 bases fit TRBD1. Losses at the gene ends were 4 bases for V and 7 bases for J; bases not matched to a gene: 6. The CDR3 contains 15 residues. Germline assignment: CDR1 KGHSH and CDR2 LQKENI. The CDR3 sequence is CASSLDRGHGEKLFF. For the CDR3, the DNA is TGTGCCAGCTCACTAGACAGGGGGCACGGTGAAAAACTGTTTTTT. The full variable domain, completed using reference TRBV18 and TRBJ1-4, is NAGVMQNPRHLVRRRGQEARLRCSPMKGHSHVYWYRQLPEEGLKFMVYLQKENIIDESGMPKERFSAEFPKEGPSILRIQQVVRGDSAAYFCASSLDRGHGEKLFFGSGTQLSVL.